This T cell receptor (beta chain) was retrieved from a study of blood T cell repertoires in COVID-19. Study background: Acute and convalescent COVID-19 samples came from the United States, Italy and Spain. PBMCs, B-cell-depleted T cells, or T cells provided the cDNA or gDNA that made up the material.

Per the original data handling: Estimation of nucleated cell counts relied on the amplification of reference gene primers. Libraries were prepared by immunoSEQ multiplex PCR; TCRdb keeps only in-frame clonotypes and omits some of them. For V, J and clone size, that table is used; D and trimming come from the DNA. The sample contains approximately 150,000 clones, roughly four fifths of which appear only once. V shed 2 bases and J 6 bases; nucleotides not matched to a gene: 8. The germline CDR1 and CDR2 sequences are SGHRS and YFSETQ. CDR3 length equals 15 residues. The chain has TRBV5-1 and TRBJ1-2; TRBD1 aligns across 9 bases. This sequence originates from a human donor with acute or convalescent COVID-19. The donor label of this sample is uncertain. The specimen was peripheral blood. CDR3 loop: CASSLLDRGGNGYTF. The CDR3 DNA follows: TGCGCCAGCAGCTTACTGGACAGGGGAGGAAATGGCTACACCTTC.